This record looks at one T cell receptor beta chain sequence and its context. Its antigen is not known. The table came from immunoSEQ multiplex PCR; TCRdb's copy has only in-frame clones and leaves some out. The sample lists 2 million to 2.5 million clones; 90% to 97% were seen once. Germline V lookup: CDR1 SNHLY, CDR2 FYNNEI. This CDR3 comprises 13 residues. The germline V and J ends were trimmed by 2 bases and 9 bases, with 11 bases remaining between them. This entry belongs to a study of shared clonotypes between healthy human individuals. Notes on the study in general: Non-shared clonotypes showed lower generation probabilities than clonotypes common to all four donors.

J is TRBJ1-5 and V is TRBV2; D not certain. This TCR was recovered from a man younger than 30 in good health. The material sequenced was naive CD4+ T cells sorted from blood. The subset denotes: CD45RA+ positively selected. The CDR3 protein is CASSETEAGPQHF. Here the CDR3 DNA reads TGTGCCAGCAGTGAAACCGAGGCGGGGCCCCAGCATTTT.